What follows are 17 T cell receptor beta chains derived from one specimen sequenced in a study of response to subunit inactivated influenza vaccine. One entry per CDR3 protein, called by TCRdb with MiXCR from the RT-PCR reads. Among roughly 630,000 distinct CDR3 sequences, 13% to 15% were seen once, and the ten largest hold 7.5% to 9%. The sample in question was PBMCs from blood, obtained 14 days before vaccination. The receptors derive from a man over 45 who received an inactivated influenza vaccine.

V usage is TRBV27 and J usage is TRBJ2-5; 15 bases match TRBD2. The CDR3 is 18 residues long. The V segment lost 5 bases and the J segment 5 bases; nucleotides outside the gene matches: 12. Germline loops: CDR1 MNHEY, CDR2 SMNVEV (reference sequence). The CDR3 is CASSPGTSGRPRSETQYF. CDR3 nucleotides: TGTGCCAGCAGTCCCGGGACTAGCGGGAGGCCTAGGAGTGAGACCCAGTACTTC.

The chain couples TRBV29-1 to TRBJ2-7; 10 nucleotides align to TRBD1. The CDR3 has 14 amino acids. Germline values: CDR1 SQVTM, CDR2 ANQGSEA. The junction had 5 bases not matched to a gene; V was cut back by 1 base and J by 5 bases. CDR3 bases: TGCAGCGTTGAAGCAGCGACAGGGGGCGACGAGCAGTACTTC. Amino acid sequence: CSVEAATGGDEQYF.

This chain joins TRBV5-4 and TRBJ2-1, with 9 nucleotides matching TRBD1. V was clipped by 5 bases and J by 0 bases; unmatched bases: 3. The CDR3 sequence is 15 residues long. Germline V CDR1 and CDR2: SGHNT, YYREEE (reference sequence). The CDR3 spells CASRRDRVSYNEQFF. CDR3 bases: TGTGCCAGCAGAAGGGACAGGGTCTCCTACAATGAGCAGTTCTTC.

This clonotype was detected many times. This chain uses TRBV20-1 with TRBJ2-1; D possibly corresponds to TRBD1 (6 bases). The CDR3 sequence is 11 residues long. CDR1 DFQATT and CDR2 SNEGSKA come from the germline V gene (reference sequence). The germline V and J ends were trimmed by 5 bases and 10 bases, with 12 bases remaining between them. The CDR3 loop reads CSASRGLEQFF. In DNA, the CDR3 is TGCAGTGCTTCCAGGGGTTTGGAGCAGTTCTTC.

The V gene is TRBV12-3 or TRBV12-4, the J gene TRBJ2-5, with 10 bases aligning to TRBD2. The junction had 8 bases not matched to a gene; V was cut back by 2 bases and J by 5 bases. This CDR3 spans 16 amino acids. Here the CDR3 reads CASSLWASGGVETQYF. CDR3 DNA sequence: TGTGCCAGCAGTTTATGGGCTAGCGGGGGTGTGGAGACCCAGTACTTC.

The chain couples TRBV7-2 to TRBJ2-7; D remains ambiguous. The length of the CDR3 is 13 residues. Trimming pared 1 base from V and 2 bases from J, leaving 6 bases between. Germline lookup yields CDR1 SGHTA and CDR2 FQGNSA. Written as DNA, the CDR3 is TGTGCCAGCAGCTTAGAGTATACCTACGAGCAGTACTTC. This gives the protein CASSLEYTYEQYF.

This clonotype was counted at least ten times. The CDR3 spells CASSKVGLSTDTQYF. The CDR3, as DNA: TGTGCCAGCAGCAAAGTCGGGCTTAGCACAGATACGCAGTATTTT. The rearrangement uses TRBV21-1 and TRBJ2-3. TRBV21-1 constitutes a pseudogene. This CDR3 is 15 amino acids long.

Only a few counts were recorded for this clonotype. The V gene is TRBV30, the J gene TRBJ2-7, with TRBD2 matching 7 bases. CDR3 length: 13 residues. The V gene's germline CDR1 is GTSNPN and CDR2 SVGIG (reference sequence). V dropped 3 bases and J dropped 7; count of bases not matched to a gene: 9. The CDR3 nucleotides are TGTGCCTGGAGCTCCCGGGGGGATGGAGAGCAGTACTTC. It specifies CAWSSRGDGEQYF.

V usage is TRBV20-1 and J usage is TRBJ1-5; possible D gene TRBD1, 5 bases. Germline V CDR1 and CDR2: DFQATT, SNEGSKA (reference sequence). V was cut by 6 bases and J by 1 base, with 13 bases left in between. The CDR3 is 14 residues long. CDR3 protein: CSAPLGGSNQPQHF. The CDR3 nucleotides are TGCAGTGCCCCACTTGGGGGGAGCAATCAGCCCCAGCATTTT.

This sequence joins TRBV5-1 and TRBJ2-3; a possible D gene is TRBD2 (6 bases). CDR1 is SGHRS and CDR2 is YFSETQ in the germline V gene. This CDR3 contains 14 residues. The V end was cut by 4 bases, the J end by 5 bases, with 14 bases between. CDR3 nucleotide sequence: TGCGCCAGCAGCAGCCTGGACTACAGAGATACGCAGTATTTT. Translating gives CASSSLDYRDTQYF.

The chain combines TRBV5-1 with TRBJ1-2; D ambiguous. V was clipped by 0 bases and J by 6 bases, with 12 bases between them. The germline gives CDR1 SGHRS, CDR2 YFSETQ. CDR3 length equals 14 residues. CDR3 sequence: CASSLVRELHGYTF. The CDR3 DNA follows: TGCGCCAGCAGCTTGGTACGGGAACTGCATGGCTACACCTTC.

Written as DNA, the CDR3 is TGCGCCAGCAGCCAGGCTACCCCGGGACTAGCATCTGCCGAGCAGTACTTC. This sequence encodes CASSQATPGLASAEQYF. The V call is TRBV4-1, the J call TRBJ2-7, with 9 bases aligning to TRBD2. V lost 3 bases to trimming and J lost 6 bases; unmatched junction nucleotides: 15. This CDR3 has 17 amino acids. Germline-derived CDR1 and CDR2 are MGHRA and YSYEKL.

This clonotype was seen repeatedly, ten times or more. The genes are TRBV7-9 and TRBJ1-5; TRBD1 agrees at 7 bases. The CDR3 covers 14 residues. V lost 5 bases to trimming and J lost 2 bases; unmatched junction nucleotides: 3. Germline-derived CDR1 and CDR2 are SEHNR and FQNEAQ (reference sequence). In DNA form, the CDR3 reads TGTGCCAGCAGCATAGGACAGGGCAATCAGCCCCAGCATTTT. Translated: CASSIGQGNQPQHF.

This clonotype was recorded many times. The rearrangement uses TRBV3-1 and TRBJ2-1; the D is unclear. V lost 0 bases to trimming and J lost 8 bases, with 8 bases between them. From germline, CDR1 is LGHDT and CDR2 YNNKEL (reference sequence). The CDR3 runs to 13 residues. This chain's CDR3 is CASSQEGGDEQFF. The DNA for the CDR3 is TGTGCCAGCAGCCAAGAAGGTGGGGATGAGCAGTTCTTC.

This clonotype occurred a few times. This chain links TRBV6-2 or TRBV6-3 with TRBJ2-2; possibly TRBD1 for D (5 bases). Trimming took off 5 bases at V and 7 bases at J, with 11 bases between the two ends. CDR1 is MNHEY and CDR2 is SVGEGT in the germline V gene. CDR3 length: 13 amino acids. The CDR3 spells CASSTRVNGELFF. Here the CDR3 DNA reads TGTGCCAGCAGTACCAGGGTAAACGGGGAGCTGTTTTTT.

V is TRBV7-2 and J is TRBJ2-2, with a tentative D call TRBD1 (5 bases). Trimming cost V 1 base and J 9 bases, with 6 bases left between them. The germline V gene encodes CDR1 SGHTA and CDR2 FQGNSA. CDR3 length: 12 residues. CDR3 region: CASSLGGWELFF. The DNA of the CDR3 is TGTGCCAGCAGCTTAGGGGGCTGGGAGCTGTTTTTT.

The chain joins TRBV5-1 to TRBJ2-1, with a possible D match to TRBD2 (6 bases). The CDR3 has 14 residues. In germline, CDR1 is SGHRS, CDR2 YFSETQ. V shed 5 bases and J shed 2 bases, with 11 bases lying between them. The CDR3 DNA reads as TGCGCCAGCAGTACCGGGACTGCCTACAATGAGCAGTTCTTC. It specifies CASSTGTAYNEQFF. Full variable domain (missing parts from reference TRBV5-1 and TRBJ2-1): KAGVTQTPRYLIKTRGQQVTLSCSPISGHRSVSWYQQTPGQGLQFLFEYFSETQRNKGNFPGRFSGRQFSNSRSEMNVSTLELGDSALYLCASSTGTAYNEQFFGPGTRLTVL.